A single sample is the source of the 26 T cell receptor beta chains below, sequenced in a study of PD-1 blockade in classical Hodgkin lymphoma. TCRdb's table, derived via immunoSEQ multiplex PCR, lists solely in-frame clones and lacks some. The sample consists of some 40,000 clones, approximately 70% of them appearing once. Every single patient, without exception, relapsed after autologous stem cell transplantation, and brentuximab vedotin exposure varied. Sequencing used peripheral blood mononuclear cells (PBMCs), obtained before the second cycle of nivolumab. The receptors were sampled from a human donor with classical Hodgkin lymphoma.

The rearrangement links TRBV10-3 to TRBJ2-3; D is possibly TRBD1 (5 bases). Trimming cost V 6 bases and J 2 bases, with 9 bases left between them. From germline, CDR1 is ENHRY and CDR2 SYGVKD. This CDR3 spans 13 amino acids. The CDR3: CAIRNRPTDTQYF. The CDR3 nucleotides are TGTGCCATCAGGAACAGGCCCACAGATACGCAGTATTTT.

This chain connects TRBV7-9 to TRBJ2-7; D remains unclear. Trimming took off 0 bases at V and 1 base at J, with 13 bases between the two ends. This CDR3 region has 16 residues. The V gene's germline CDR1 is SEHNR and CDR2 FQNEAQ (reference sequence). CDR3 amino acids: CASSLAQDLLSYEQYF. The CDR3 nucleotides are TGTGCCAGCAGCTTAGCGCAGGATCTACTATCCTACGAGCAGTACTTC.

V and J are TRBV5-1 and TRBJ1-2; 9 bases align to TRBD1. This CDR3 is 17 amino acids long. V was pared by 2 bases and J by 4 bases, with 12 bases of the junction left unmatched. CDR1 is SGHRS and CDR2 is YFSETQ in the germline V gene. CDR3 sequence: CASSFSRGGQGPYGYTF. DNA of the CDR3: TGCGCCAGCAGCTTTTCTCGAGGGGGACAGGGTCCCTATGGCTACACCTTC.

This clone was picked up many times. The chain recombines TRBV4-2 with TRBJ2-5; 9 nucleotides match TRBD1. Germline V gives CDR1 LGHNA, CDR2 YNFKEQ. The CDR3 runs to 14 residues. With V trimmed by 1 base and J by 6 bases, 3 bases remained unmatched. CDR3 sequence reads: CASSQGTGVKTQYF. The CDR3, as DNA: TGTGCCAGCAGCCAAGGGACAGGGGTAAAGACCCAGTACTTC.

The chain recombines TRBV27 with TRBJ2-5, with 12 bases lining up with TRBD1. J was trimmed by 5 bases and V by 5 bases; bases with no gene match: 6. Germline CDR1 reads MNHEY; CDR2 reads SMNVEV (reference sequence). The CDR3 has 15 residues. CDR3 region: CASSSGTGGRETQYF. The CDR3 DNA reads as TGTGCCAGCAGTAGTGGGACAGGGGGCAGGGAGACCCAGTACTTC.

This clone appeared a few times. This sequence joins TRBV5-4 and TRBJ2-7; 8 bases map to TRBD2. Trimming took 3 bases from V and 3 from J; bases not matched to a gene: 11. The CDR3 extends over 16 amino acids. Germline loops: CDR1 SGHNT, CDR2 YYREEE (reference sequence). In nucleotides, the CDR3 is TGTGCCAGCAGCTCGGGAGGGGCGGGGGTTTACTACGAGCAGTACTTC. This gives the protein CASSSGGAGVYYEQYF.

The chain couples TRBV2 to TRBJ2-5, with 13 bases aligning to TRBD2. Germline values: CDR1 SNHLY, CDR2 FYNNEI. The CDR3 has 15 amino acids. Trimming cost V 8 bases and J 5 bases; bases outside gene matches: 8. In nucleotides, the CDR3 is TGTGCCAGCGCTAGGACTAGCGGGAGTCGGGAGACCCAGTACTTC. Protein: CASARTSGSRETQYF.

The chain links TRBV6-1 to TRBJ2-5, with TRBD2 identical over 8 bases. The germline CDR1 and CDR2 sequences are MNHNS and SASEGT. V shed 2 bases and J 1 base; nucleotides not matched to a gene: 6. The CDR3 length is 16 residues. CDR3 in DNA: TGTGCCAGCAGTGAACTCTCGGGAGGGATCCAAGAGACCCAGTACTTC. It yields the protein CASSELSGGIQETQYF.

This chain joins TRBV5-4 and TRBJ2-2, with 9 nucleotides matching TRBD2. V was pared by 0 bases and J by 7 bases, with 7 bases of the junction left unmatched. Germline CDR1 and CDR2: SGHNT and YYREEE (reference sequence). The CDR3 has 16 residues. The CDR3 DNA is TGTGCCAGCAGCTTGGAGGCGGGAGGGCTTCACGGGGAGCTGTTTTTT. As protein: CASSLEAGGLHGELFF.

This clone is classed as medium-sized. V is TRBV4-2 and J is TRBJ2-1; a possible D gene is TRBD2 (5 bases). The V gene lost 0 bases and the J gene lost 9 bases, with 15 bases spanning the gap. Germline assignment: CDR1 LGHNA and CDR2 YNFKEQ. The CDR3 has 15 amino acids. The DNA of the CDR3 is TGTGCCAGCAGCCAAGAGGTACTAGGGATCAGTGAGCAGTTCTTC. Protein product: CASSQEVLGISEQFF.

The chain recombines TRBV4-2 with TRBJ2-2; 7 nucleotides align to TRBD1. The CDR3 totals 17 residues. V lost 1 base, J lost 5 bases, and 10 bases stayed unmatched. Germline CDR1 LGHNA, CDR2 YNFKEQ. This CDR3 is CASSQGSTGERTGELFF. Here the CDR3 DNA reads TGTGCCAGCAGCCAAGGTTCAACAGGGGAACGGACCGGGGAGCTGTTTTTT.

This clone has more than one count but fewer than ten. J is TRBJ2-7 and V is TRBV5-4; 12 bases map to TRBD1. Per the germline V gene, CDR1 is SGHNT and CDR2 is YYREEE (reference sequence). V lost 9 bases to trimming and J lost 3 bases; unmatched junction nucleotides: 10. CDR3 length equals 15 residues. The CDR3 reads CATGTGGFGSYEQYF. The CDR3 bases are TGTGCCACCGGGACAGGGGGCTTCGGAAGCTACGAGCAGTACTTC.

This clone was seen only a few times. This chain links TRBV25-1 with TRBJ2-7; D may be TRBD1 (7 bases). Germline V gene sequence: CDR1 MGHDK, CDR2 SYGVNS. The CDR3 sequence is 14 residues long. V lost 6 bases to trimming and J lost 9 bases, with 21 bases between them. CDR3 nucleotide sequence: TGTGCCAGCAGAGATACAGGGGAGGTGGCCGGGCAGTACTTC. Amino acids: CASRDTGEVAGQYF.

The chain is built from TRBV5-1 and TRBJ1-6; unclear D gene. Germline values: CDR1 SGHRS, CDR2 YFSETQ. V lost 0 bases and J lost 7, with 2 bases in between. This CDR3 is built from 12 residues. Here the CDR3 DNA reads TGCGCCAGCAGCTTGGAGAATTCACCCCTCCACTTT. It translates to CASSLENSPLHF.

The chain joins TRBV18 to TRBJ1-5; maybe TRBD1 (5 bases). Deletions cut 8 bases from V and 2 bases from J, with 10 bases between. Germline CDR1 KGHSH, CDR2 LQKENI. This CDR3 has 13 amino acids. This chain's CDR3 is CASTRGGNQPQHF. CDR3 nucleotide sequence: TGTGCCAGCACCCGGGGGGGCAATCAGCCCCAGCATTTT.

The chain is built from TRBV21-1 and TRBJ2-3; the D segment call TRBD2 is taken from the table without a DNA check. TRBV21-1 has pseudogene status. The CDR3 covers 17 residues. The DNA of the CDR3 is TGTGCCAGCAGAGTCGGGACTAGCGGGGGGGTCACAGATACGCAGTATTTT. Protein sequence: CASRVGTSGGVTDTQYF.

The chain employs TRBV11-3 and TRBJ2-6; D is possibly TRBD2 (6 bases). The CDR3 loop spans 17 amino acids. V was shortened by 3 bases and J by 0 bases, with 12 bases between the two germline ends. In germline, CDR1 is SGHNT, CDR2 YENEEA. CDR3 nucleotides: TGTGCCAGCAGCTTGGACGGGGGAAACTCTGGGGCCAACGTCCTGACTTTC. It yields the protein CASSLDGGNSGANVLTF. The variable domain in full, completed from reference TRBV11-3 and TRBJ2-6, reads EAGVVQSPRYKIIEKKQPVAFWCNPISGHNTLYWYLQNLGQGPELLIRYENEEAVDDSQLPKDRFSAERLKGVDSTLKIQPAELGDSAVYLCASSLDGGNSGANVLTFGAGSRLTVL.

J is TRBJ1-4 and V is TRBV7-8, with D maybe TRBD1 (5 bases). With 3 bases removed from V and 8 bases from J, the gap between germline ends came to 16 bases. CDR3 length: 15 residues. CDR1 and CDR2 from the germline V gene are SGHVS and FQNEAQ. The CDR3 region has the DNA TGTGCCAGCAGCTTTTCCGGGACGAACCGGGAAAAACTGTTTTTT. Its translation: CASSFSGTNREKLFF.

This clone has a single count. The rearrangement joins TRBV18 to TRBJ2-3; no firm D call. CDR1 is KGHSH, CDR2 LQKENI, per germline. CDR3 length: 15 amino acids. The germline V and J ends were trimmed by 3 bases and 2 bases, with 12 bases remaining between them. As DNA, the CDR3 is TGTGCCAGCTCACCTGTCGGGCAGCCCACAGATACGCAGTATTTT. This sequence encodes CASSPVGQPTDTQYF. Looking up the rest from reference TRBV18 and TRBJ2-3 gives the full variable domain: NAGVMQNPRHLVRRRGQEARLRCSPMKGHSHVYWYRQLPEEGLKFMVYLQKENIIDESGMPKERFSAEFPKEGPSILRIQQVVRGDSAAYFCASSPVGQPTDTQYFGPGTRLTVL.

By sample fraction, this clone is medium-sized. This chain joins TRBV4-1 and TRBJ1-1; 9 bases match TRBD1. Germline V gives CDR1 MGHRA, CDR2 YSYEKL. Trimming took 5 bases from V and 5 from J; bases not matched to a gene: 15. The CDR3 consists of 17 residues. CDR3 protein: CASSFVPGQGSQTEAFF. The CDR3, as DNA: TGCGCCAGCAGCTTCGTCCCGGGACAGGGTAGTCAAACTGAAGCTTTCTTT.

The rearrangement joins TRBV5-4 to TRBJ1-1; 8 nucleotides align to TRBD1. The ends lost 4 bases at V and 1 base at J; junction bases unmatched: 3. This CDR3 is built from 14 residues. Germline CDR1 SGHNT, CDR2 YYREEE (reference sequence). The CDR3 sequence is CASSPGQGNTEAFF. The CDR3 coding sequence is TGTGCCAGCAGCCCAGGACAGGGGAACACTGAAGCTTTCTTT.

V usage is TRBV5-1 and J usage is TRBJ1-3; 9 bases match TRBD1. Germline values: CDR1 SGHRS, CDR2 YFSETQ. The CDR3 totals 17 residues. Germline trimming cut 4 bases from V and 0 bases from J; bases unmatched to any gene: 8. CDR3 nucleotides: TGCGCCAGCAGCACGGGACAGGGACTATACTCTGGAAACACCATATATTTT. It codes for CASSTGQGLYSGNTIYF. Using reference TRBV5-1 and TRBJ1-3 for the parts outside the CDR3, the full variable domain is KAGVTQTPRYLIKTRGQQVTLSCSPISGHRSVSWYQQTPGQGLQFLFEYFSETQRNKGNFPGRFSGRQFSNSRSEMNVSTLELGDSALYLCASSTGQGLYSGNTIYFGEGSWLTVV.

The rearrangement uses TRBV6-1 and TRBJ1-5; D ambiguous. Per the germline V gene, CDR1 is MNHNS and CDR2 is SASEGT. With 3 bases removed from V and 0 bases from J, the gap between germline ends came to 15 bases. This CDR3 region has 17 residues. The CDR3 nucleotides read TGTGCCAGCAGTGATCCCTCACGTTCAAATAGCAATCAGCCCCAGCATTTT. It translates to CASSDPSRSNSNQPQHF.

This sequence joins TRBV5-6 and TRBJ2-3; D perhaps matches TRBD1 (6 bases). The ends were cut back, 0 bases at V and 4 bases at J, with 9 bases in the middle. Germline CDR1 is SGHDT and CDR2 is YYEEEE. This CDR3 is 14 amino acids long. The CDR3 DNA reads as TGTGCCAGCAGCTTGGGGGGGCCCGCAGATACGCAGTATTTT. This translates into CASSLGGPADTQYF.

The rearrangement uses TRBV5-1 and TRBJ2-5, with unresolved D. The end of the DNA is better explained by TRBJ2-7, so the J call may be wrong. The CDR3 is 13 residues long. The germline V gene has CDR1 SGHRS and CDR2 YFSETQ. The CDR3 here is CASSPWPSYEQYF. The CDR3 DNA sequence: TGCGCCAGCAGCCCTTGGCCATCCTACGAGCAGTACTTC.

The J gene is TRBJ2-7, the V gene TRBV27; D perhaps matches TRBD1 (5 bases). The CDR3 length is 14 residues. In germline, CDR1 is MNHEY, CDR2 SMNVEV (reference sequence). V was cut by 4 bases and J by 0 bases, with 10 bases left in between. CDR3 protein: CASSSQGYSYEQYF. The CDR3 DNA follows: TGTGCCAGCAGTTCTCAGGGATACTCCTACGAGCAGTACTTC.